Listed here are 27 T cell receptor beta chains from one sample, sequenced in a study of control samples from healthy donors and cancer patients. The assay was immunoSEQ multiplex PCR, and TCRdb's table has in-frame clones only and misses some. The table has some 70,000 clones, about 83% seen once. Sequenced input: blood. Every receptor here comes from a man aged 60-69 years in good health.

CDR3 sequence (DNA): TGTGCCACCAGCAGAGGGGGGACAGGACGCTACGAGCAGTACTTC. Amino acids: CATSRGGTGRYEQYF. The chain carries TRBV15 and TRBJ2-7, with 8 bases lining up with TRBD1. J gave up 3 bases and V 1 base, and 5 bases lay outside the gene matches. CDR1 and CDR2 from the germline V gene are LNHNV and YYDKDF (reference sequence). CDR3 size: 15 residues.

V and J are TRBV2 and TRBJ2-7; D unresolved. The germline V gene has CDR1 SNHLY and CDR2 FYNNEI. V lost 6 bases and J 5 bases, leaving 14 bases between the germline ends. CDR3 length: 13 amino acids. CDR3 amino acids: CASSPEVSHEQYF. The CDR3 DNA sequence: TGTGCCAGCAGCCCAGAGGTATCGCACGAGCAGTACTTC.

A few counts support this clone. The chain combines TRBV12-3 or TRBV12-4 with TRBJ2-7; D remains unclear. V was cut by 5 bases and J by 5 bases, with 13 bases left in between. There are 13 residues in the CDR3. For the CDR3, the DNA is TGTGCCAGCAGTCTCAGTGTGTTCCACGAGCAGTACTTC. It codes for CASSLSVFHEQYF.

The rearrangement links TRBV7-3 to TRBJ2-5; 8 bases map to TRBD2. The length of the CDR3 is 15 residues. CDR1 is SGHTA, CDR2 FQGTGA, per germline. V trimming: 1 base; J trimming: 3 bases; junction bases outside the gene matches: 4. In DNA, the CDR3 is TGTGCCAGCAGCTTAAGAGCGGGAGTCGAAGAGACCCAGTACTTC. This gives the protein CASSLRAGVEETQYF.

The chain employs TRBV5-1 and TRBJ1-6, with D possibly matching TRBD1 (6 bases). Looked up from germline, CDR1 is SGHRS and CDR2 is YFSETQ. V lost 4 bases to trimming and J lost 7 bases, with 15 bases between them. This CDR3 region has 15 residues. CDR3 DNA: TGCGCCAGCAGCGGGCCGGGACACCAAAATTCACCCCTCCACTTT. Translating gives CASSGPGHQNSPLHF.

The chain couples TRBV6-2 or TRBV6-3 to TRBJ1-2; D not resolved. With 6 bases removed from V and 5 bases from J, the gap between germline ends came to 7 bases. The CDR3 length is 11 residues. Per germline, CDR1 MNHEY and CDR2 SVGEGT. The CDR3 nucleotides are TGTGCCAGCAGCCCAAAATATGGCTACACCTTC. Translated: CASSPKYGYTF.

The chain has TRBV2 and TRBJ2-5; possible D gene TRBD2, 6 bases. V was cut by 6 bases and J by 5 bases, with 19 bases left in between. The CDR3 extends over 15 amino acids. Germline loops: CDR1 SNHLY, CDR2 FYNNEI. CDR3 bases: TGTGCCAGCAGGGAGGGAGTCAACCAGCGGGAGACCCAGTACTTC. Amino acids: CASREGVNQRETQYF.

The gene calls are TRBV11-2 and TRBJ2-2; TRBD1 is a possible D gene (5 bases). Trimming stripped 8 bases from V and 2 bases from J, with 9 bases between. Germline-derived CDR1 and CDR2 are SGHAT and FQNNGV. The CDR3 length is 13 residues. The CDR3 nucleotides read TGTGCCAGCTCTAGGACAAACACCGGGGAGCTGTTTTTT. Protein product: CASSRTNTGELFF.

This chain links TRBV6-5 with TRBJ2-5, with 7 nucleotides matching TRBD2. Germline values: CDR1 MNHEY, CDR2 SVGAGI. The length of the CDR3 is 15 residues. With 7 bases clipped from V and 1 base from J, the junction kept 9 bases outside the gene matches. CDR3 bases: TGTGCCAGCATAGCCCCAGCGGGGCCCCAAGAGACCCAGTACTTC. Translation: CASIAPAGPQETQYF.

A single count supports this clone. The genes are TRBV7-2 and TRBJ1-3; no clear D gene. Deletions cut 5 bases from V and 2 bases from J, with 13 bases between. This CDR3 spans 15 amino acids. Germline CDR1 SGHTA, CDR2 FQGNSA. CDR3 protein: CASSRDGKPGNTIYF. In DNA, the CDR3 is TGTGCCAGCAGCAGAGACGGAAAACCTGGAAACACCATATATTTT. The full variable domain, with the rest looked up from reference TRBV7-2 and TRBJ1-3, is GAGVSQSPSNKVTEKGKDVELRCDPISGHTALYWYRQSLGQGLEFLIYFQGNSAPDKSGLPSDRFSAERTGGSVSTLTIQRTQQEDSAVYLCASSRDGKPGNTIYFGEGSWLTVV.

The V and J genes are TRBV19 and TRBJ2-7, with D possibly called TRBD1 or TRBD2 (5 bases each). The CDR3 is made up of 12 amino acids. CDR1 LNHDA and CDR2 SQIVND come from the germline V gene (reference sequence). V lost 10 bases and J lost 2, with 12 bases in between. CDR3 DNA: TGTGCCACCCGGGACCTTGCCTACGAGCAGTACTTC. This translates into CATRDLAYEQYF. The whole variable domain, filled in from reference TRBV19 and TRBJ2-7, reads DGGITQSPKYLFRKEGQNVTLSCEQNLNHDAMYWYRQDPGQGLRLIYYSQIVNDFQKGDIAEGYSVSREKKESFPLTVTSAQKNPTAFYLCATRDLAYEQYFGPGTRLTVT.

This chain connects TRBV19 to TRBJ2-1, with 14 bases that match TRBD2. This CDR3 has 17 residues. The trim removed 0 bases at V and 7 bases at J, leaving 5 bases unmatched. CDR1 and CDR2 (germline): LNHDA, SQIVND (reference sequence). The CDR3 nucleotides read TGTGCCAGTAGTATAGATCACGGGACTAGCGGGGGAAATGAGCAGTTCTTC. Its protein product is CASSIDHGTSGGNEQFF.

This chain connects TRBV5-1 to TRBJ2-7, with 12 bases lining up with TRBD2. The DNA end is more similar to TRBJ2-1, so the J call may be wrong. The CDR3 is made up of 16 amino acids. Germline V gene sequence: CDR1 SGHRS, CDR2 YFSETQ. The CDR3 here is CASSSLAGGSYNEQFF. The CDR3 DNA is TGCGCCAGCAGCTCACTAGCGGGAGGATCCTACAATGAGCAGTTCTTC.

This chain joins TRBV11-2 and TRBJ2-2, with 10 bases matching TRBD2. Per germline, CDR1 SGHAT and CDR2 FQNNGV. V gave up 4 bases and J gave up 4 bases; unmatched junction bases: 12. This CDR3 has 18 amino acids. Here the CDR3 reads CASSSVAGGGSSTGELFF. DNA for the CDR3: TGTGCCAGCAGCTCAGTAGCGGGAGGAGGCAGTAGCACCGGGGAGCTGTTTTTT.

V gene TRBV24-1 combines with J gene TRBJ2-1, with 7 bases aligning to TRBD1. V trimming: 1 base; J trimming: 5 bases; junction bases outside the gene matches: 4. This CDR3 is built from 15 residues. Germline CDR1 reads KGHDR; CDR2 reads SFDVKD. The CDR3 loop reads CATSDFWDSDNEQFF. In nucleotides, the CDR3 is TGTGCCACCAGTGATTTCTGGGACAGCGACAATGAGCAGTTCTTC.

The chain joins TRBV5-1 to TRBJ1-1; D remains ambiguous. The germline V gene encodes CDR1 SGHRS and CDR2 YFSETQ. The CDR3 loop spans 16 amino acids. Trimming took off 4 bases at V and 1 base at J, with 17 bases between the two ends. CDR3 DNA sequence: TGCGCCAGCAGCACGCTTGGCCGTAGTGCGAACACTGAAGCTTTCTTT. Translation gives CASSTLGRSANTEAFF.

The rearrangement uses TRBV2 and TRBJ2-7; 11 bases align to TRBD2. Trimming at V came to 6 bases and at J to 0 bases, leaving 7 bases not matched to a gene. CDR3 length equals 16 residues. Germline V CDR1 and CDR2: SNHLY, FYNNEI. The CDR3 nucleotides are TGTGCCAGCAGACGGACTAGCGGGTACAGCTCCTACGAGCAGTACTTC. Encoded protein: CASRRTSGYSSYEQYF.

This clone was seen just once. CDR3 amino acids: CAALTEPGAQHF. The CDR3 DNA reads as TGTGCCGCCTTAACTGAGCCGGGGGCCCAGCATTTT. This sequence joins TRBV6-5 and TRBJ1-5, with a possible D match to TRBD1 (5 bases). CDR3 length: 12 amino acids. V was pared by 11 bases and J by 11 bases, with 19 bases between. Germline CDR1 MNHEY, CDR2 SVGAGI.

This clone was found once. This chain joins TRBV7-3 and TRBJ2-4; 9 bases are shared with TRBD2. This CDR3 is 16 amino acids long. CDR1 is SGHTA, CDR2 FQGTGA, per germline. V dropped 5 bases and J dropped 1; count of bases not matched to a gene: 6. Here the CDR3 DNA reads TGTGCCAGCAGCCCGGGGAGCGGGAGGGCCAAAAACATTCAGTACTTC. This translates into CASSPGSGRAKNIQYF.

This chain joins TRBV5-6 and TRBJ2-3, with 8 bases that match TRBD2. The length of the CDR3 is 15 residues. Germline V gene sequence: CDR1 SGHDT, CDR2 YYEEEE. With V trimmed by 0 bases and J by 1 base, 1 base remained unmatched. CDR3 region: CASSLVLAGTDTQYF. The CDR3 region has the DNA TGTGCCAGCAGCTTGGTACTAGCGGGCACAGATACGCAGTATTTT.

The chain links TRBV16 to TRBJ2-7; the match to TRBD1 covers 8 bases. CDR1 KGHSY and CDR2 FQNENV come from the germline V gene. The length of the CDR3 is 13 residues. The J segment lost 12 bases and the V segment lost 4 bases, leaving 11 bases of the junction unmatched. The CDR3 here is CASSLQGQGLRYF. CDR3 nucleotide sequence: TGTGCCAGCAGCCTCCAAGGACAGGGCCTTCGGTACTTC.

This clone was detected a few times. In DNA form, the CDR3 reads TGCGCCAGCAGCCCTCCGGGACTACCGAACACCGGGGAGCTGTTTTTT. Translated: CASSPPGLPNTGELFF. V gene TRBV5-1 combines with J gene TRBJ2-2; 7 bases fit TRBD2. V dropped 4 bases and J dropped 0; count of bases not matched to a gene: 6. The CDR3 has 16 amino acids. The germline V gene encodes CDR1 SGHRS and CDR2 YFSETQ.

This rearrangement joins TRBV29-1 to TRBJ2-3; 13 positions match TRBD2. The CDR3 covers 13 residues. Germline lookup yields CDR1 SQVTM and CDR2 ANQGSEA. V lost 6 bases to trimming and J lost 6 bases; unmatched junction nucleotides: 3. The CDR3 DNA sequence: TGCAGCGTCGGGACTAGCGGGGTGGATACGCAGTATTTT. It is translated as CSVGTSGVDTQYF.

This clone appeared a few times. This chain uses TRBV7-2 with TRBJ2-7; a weak D match, TRBD2 (6 bases). Germline CDR1 is SGHTA and CDR2 is FQGNSA. V was cut by 5 bases and J by 2 bases, with 16 bases left in between. This CDR3 contains 15 residues. The CDR3 loop is CASSREPGLAYEQYF. The CDR3 DNA reads TGTGCCAGCAGCCGCGAGCCGGGACTTGCCTACGAGCAGTACTTC.

This sequence joins TRBV5-6 and TRBJ2-1; D is uncertain. This CDR3 comprises 12 residues. V lost 6 bases, J lost 7 bases, and 11 bases lay in between. Germline CDR1 reads SGHDT; CDR2 reads YYEEEE. CDR3 protein: CASTVWGNEQFF. The CDR3 region has the DNA TGTGCCAGCACCGTCTGGGGAAATGAGCAGTTCTTC.

The chain links TRBV3-1 (or the pseudogene TRBV3-2) to TRBJ2-3, with D possibly being TRBD2 (5 bases). The CDR3 loop spans 15 amino acids. Germline V CDR1 and CDR2: LGHDT, YNNKEL (reference sequence). Trimming took off 4 bases at V and 2 bases at J, with 13 bases between the two ends. The CDR3 DNA follows: TGTGCCAGCAGCCCCGGTTGGGGAGACACAGATACGCAGTATTTT. Residues: CASSPGWGDTDTQYF.

This chain uses TRBV6-6 with TRBJ2-3, with D unresolved. This CDR3 comprises 14 residues. The ends were cut back, 6 bases at V and 1 base at J, with 11 bases in the middle. The germline V gene has CDR1 MNHNY and CDR2 SVGAGI (reference sequence). The CDR3 bases are TGTGCCAGCAGCCGACCACCCGGCACAGATACGCAGTATTTT. Amino acids: CASSRPPGTDTQYF.